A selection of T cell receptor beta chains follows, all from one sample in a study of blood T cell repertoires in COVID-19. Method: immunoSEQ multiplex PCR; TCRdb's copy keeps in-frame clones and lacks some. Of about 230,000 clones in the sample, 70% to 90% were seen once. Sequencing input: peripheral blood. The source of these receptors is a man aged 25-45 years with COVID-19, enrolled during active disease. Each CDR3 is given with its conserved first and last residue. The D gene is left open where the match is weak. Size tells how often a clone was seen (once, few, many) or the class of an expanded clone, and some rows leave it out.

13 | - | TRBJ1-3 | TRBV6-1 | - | TGTGCCAGCAGTGAAGGACAGGGAAACACCATATATTTT | CASSEGQGNTIYF
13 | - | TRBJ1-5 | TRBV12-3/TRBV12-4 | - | TGTGCCAGCACTCGGGGGGGTCATCAGCCCCAGCATTTT | CASTRGGHQPQHF
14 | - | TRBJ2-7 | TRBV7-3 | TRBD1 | TGTGCCAGCAGCTTGCTGGGACAGGGGTACGAGCAGTACTTC | CASSLLGQGYEQYF
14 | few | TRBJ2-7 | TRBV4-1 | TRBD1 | TGCGCCAGCAGTCAGGACAGGGGCTCCTACGAGCAGTACTTC | CASSQDRGSYEQYF
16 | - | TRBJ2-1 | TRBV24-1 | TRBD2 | TGTGCCACCAGTGATTCCGGGACTAGCGGGAGGCCTGAGCAGTTCTTC | CATSDSGTSGRPEQFF
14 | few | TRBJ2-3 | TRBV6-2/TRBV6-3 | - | TGTGCCAGCAGTTTTCTAGCAAGGACAGATACGCAGTATTTT | CASSFLARTDTQYF
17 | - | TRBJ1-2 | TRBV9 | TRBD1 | TGTGCCAGCAGCGTAGTTTCGGGACAGGCCTATAACTATGGCTACACCTTC | CASSVVSGQAYNYGYTF
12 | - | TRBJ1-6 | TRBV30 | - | TGTGCCTGGAGTGCGGGATTATCACCCCTCCACTTT | CAWSAGLSPLHF
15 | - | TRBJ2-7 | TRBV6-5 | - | TGTGCCAGCAGTTCTCAGACAGGATCAGGTTACGAGCAGTACTTC | CASSSQTGSGYEQYF
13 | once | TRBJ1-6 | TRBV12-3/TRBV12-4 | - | TGTGCCAGCAGTTTAAACGGGAAATCACCCCTCCACTTT | CASSLNGKSPLHF